The next 8 T cell receptor beta chains were all read from a single sample in a study of cytomegalovirus exposure and HLA in healthy donors. PCR employed 60 Vbeta and 13 Jbeta primers. Clones were read by immunoSEQ multiplex PCR, and TCRdb kept only the in-frame ones, dropping some. The data contain about 130,000 clones, 60% to 80% of them seen just once; the ten biggest clones take up 6% to 8%. The sequenced sample was PBMCs. The source is a male donor in good health and CMV-seronegative.

This clone appeared a single time. The chain joins TRBV7-2 to TRBJ2-5; unclear D gene. V shed 8 bases and J shed 3 bases, with 13 bases lying between them. Per germline, CDR1 SGHTA and CDR2 FQGNSA. There are 13 residues in the CDR3. The chain's CDR3 is CASLPRQKETQYF. The CDR3 coding sequence is TGTGCCAGCCTCCCCAGGCAGAAAGAGACCCAGTACTTC.

The chain employs TRBV5-1 and TRBJ2-2; 13 bases are a match to TRBD2. V shed 1 base, J shed 6 bases, and the junction held 3 bases outside the gene matches. The CDR3 covers 16 residues. CDR1 is SGHRS, CDR2 YFSETQ, per germline. This CDR3 is CASSLTSGGASGELFF. The CDR3 bases are TGCGCCAGCAGCTTGACTAGCGGGGGGGCCTCCGGGGAGCTGTTTTTT. Variable domain in full (rest from reference TRBV5-1 and TRBJ2-2): KAGVTQTPRYLIKTRGQQVTLSCSPISGHRSVSWYQQTPGQGLQFLFEYFSETQRNKGNFPGRFSGRQFSNSRSEMNVSTLELGDSALYLCASSLTSGGASGELFFGEGSRLTVL.

The rearrangement joins TRBV11-2 to TRBJ1-1; D is perhaps TRBD1 (5 bases). CDR3 length: 13 amino acids. V shed 2 bases and J shed 4 bases, with 8 bases lying between them. CDR1 SGHAT and CDR2 FQNNGV come from the germline V gene. This CDR3 is CASSLSGGTEAFF. CDR3 in DNA: TGTGCCAGCAGCTTATCGGGGGGCACTGAAGCTTTCTTT.

V gene TRBV6-1 combines with J gene TRBJ1-2; D is unresolved. V was shortened by 7 bases and J by 0 bases, with 15 bases between the two germline ends. The CDR3 contains 15 residues. The germline gives CDR1 MNHNS, CDR2 SASEGT. In DNA, the CDR3 is TGTGCCAGCACCCTGGGAGCCACATCTAACTATGGCTACACCTTC. This sequence encodes CASTLGATSNYGYTF.

The sample holds a few counts of this clone. J is TRBJ2-5 and V is TRBV4-3; 7 nucleotides line up with TRBD1. The germline V gene encodes CDR1 LGHNA and CDR2 YSLEER. CDR3 length: 14 amino acids. V dropped 0 bases and J dropped 7; count of bases not matched to a gene: 5. The CDR3 spells CASSQDMAGGTQYF. For the CDR3, the DNA is TGCGCCAGCAGCCAAGATATGGCAGGGGGGACCCAGTACTTC.

The V call is TRBV30, the J call TRBJ2-4, with D possibly matching TRBD1 (6 bases). The germline V gene has CDR1 GTSNPN and CDR2 SVGIG (reference sequence). V gave up 4 bases and J gave up 8 bases, with 12 bases separating them. This CDR3 is 12 amino acids long. The CDR3 protein is CAWNDWGHIQYF. The CDR3 nucleotides read TGTGCCTGGAATGACTGGGGGCACATTCAGTACTTC.

The gene calls are TRBV5-1 and TRBJ2-3; D is perhaps TRBD2 (6 bases). The CDR3 runs 15 residues. V lost 4 bases to trimming and J lost 1 base, with 13 bases between them. CDR1 is SGHRS and CDR2 is YFSETQ in the germline V gene. CDR3 sequence (DNA): TGCGCCAGCAGCGAGGTGACTAGGGGCACAGATACGCAGTATTTT. Amino acids: CASSEVTRGTDTQYF.

This sequence joins TRBV28 and TRBJ2-1; 11 bases align to TRBD1. The germline CDR1 and CDR2 sequences are MDHEN and SYDVKM. Unmatched junction bases numbered 2, after V lost 1 base and J lost 6 bases. This CDR3 spans 15 amino acids. The CDR3 DNA follows: TGTGCCAGCAGTTTATCAGGGACAGGGGGCAATGAGCAGTTCTTC. Amino acid sequence: CASSLSGTGGNEQFF.